The T cell receptor beta chain under discussion was sequenced for a study of blood T cell repertoires in COVID-19. The CDR3 length is 15 residues. V was pared by 2 bases and J by 2 bases, with 6 bases of the junction left unmatched. Looked up from germline, CDR1 is MDHEN and CDR2 is SYDVKM. How the authors handled the data: Scientists estimated how many nucleated cells there were by amplifying reference gene primers. Data came from immunoSEQ multiplex PCR; TCRdb stores just in-frame clones and leaves some out. V and J calls plus clone size are reproduced from that table; the DNA served to infer D and trimming. Among more than 250,000 clones listed, about four fifths were seen once.

Sample: PBMCs or T cells enriched from blood (not recorded which). This clonotype was sampled from a man between 40 and 49 years old who had been exposed to COVID-19. The chain links TRBV28 to TRBJ2-7; 7 bases line up with TRBD1. The CDR3 here is CASSLEGAGTYEQYF. CDR3 bases: TGTGCCAGCAGTTTAGAGGGGGCAGGGACCTACGAGCAGTACTTC.